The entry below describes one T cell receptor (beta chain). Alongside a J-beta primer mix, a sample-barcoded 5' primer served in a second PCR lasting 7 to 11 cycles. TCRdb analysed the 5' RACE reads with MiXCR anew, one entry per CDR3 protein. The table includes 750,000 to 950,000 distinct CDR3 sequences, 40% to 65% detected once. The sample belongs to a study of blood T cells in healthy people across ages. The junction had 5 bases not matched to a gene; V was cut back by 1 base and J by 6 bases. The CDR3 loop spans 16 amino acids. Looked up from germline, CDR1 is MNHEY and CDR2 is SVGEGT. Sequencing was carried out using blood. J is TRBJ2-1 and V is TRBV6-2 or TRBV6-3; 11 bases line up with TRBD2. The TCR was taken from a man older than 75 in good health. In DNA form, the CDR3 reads TGTGCCAGCAGTTACTACGGACTAGCGGGCAGCAATGAGCAGTTCTTC. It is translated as CASSYYGLAGSNEQFF.